The present entry profiles one TCR beta chain with its context. Its antigen is not identified. This CDR3 has 11 residues. Trimming pared 6 bases from V and 3 bases from J, leaving 9 bases between. Germline CDR1 SQVTM, CDR2 ANQGSEA. This sample was included in a study of CD8 T cells in Susac syndrome. In the study overall: When blood was drawn, patients with Susac syndrome were on intravenous immunoglobulin alone, on corticosteroids, or therapy-naive. Notes on the study in general: Within total CD8+ repertoires, over 15 Susac-specific public clones were found, and within CD8+ TEMRA repertoires, four or five.

Random hexamers were used to reverse transcribe the RNA input (roughly 0.5 to 1 ug). One entry per CDR3 protein, called by TCRdb with MiXCR from the immunoSEQ multiplex PCR reads. The data hold about 84,000 distinct CDR3 sequences, with about 96% observed a single time. The rearrangement joins TRBV29-1 to TRBJ2-7; D gene ambiguous. Sequencing was performed on CD8+ T cells from PBMCs. The origin of this receptor is a human donor with Susac syndrome. This CDR3 is CSVVYNYEQYF. As DNA, the CDR3 is TGCAGCGTAGTATATAACTACGAGCAGTACTTC.